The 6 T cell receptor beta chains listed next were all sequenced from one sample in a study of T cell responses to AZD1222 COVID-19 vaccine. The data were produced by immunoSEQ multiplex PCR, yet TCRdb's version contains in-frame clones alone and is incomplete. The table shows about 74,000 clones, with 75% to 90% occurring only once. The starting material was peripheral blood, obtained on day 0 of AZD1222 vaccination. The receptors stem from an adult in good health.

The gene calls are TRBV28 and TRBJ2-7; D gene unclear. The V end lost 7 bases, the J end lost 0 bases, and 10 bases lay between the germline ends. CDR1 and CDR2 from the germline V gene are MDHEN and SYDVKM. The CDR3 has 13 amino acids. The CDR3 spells CASTLTYSYEQYF. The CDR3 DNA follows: TGTGCCAGCACCCTGACGTACTCCTACGAGCAGTACTTC.

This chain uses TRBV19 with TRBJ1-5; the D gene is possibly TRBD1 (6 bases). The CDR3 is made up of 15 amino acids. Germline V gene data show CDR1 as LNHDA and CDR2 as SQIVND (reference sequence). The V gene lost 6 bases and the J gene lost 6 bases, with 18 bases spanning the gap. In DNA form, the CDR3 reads TGTGCCAGTAGCAGGGGCCGCAACGGAGGTCAGCCCCAGCATTTT. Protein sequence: CASSRGRNGGQPQHF.

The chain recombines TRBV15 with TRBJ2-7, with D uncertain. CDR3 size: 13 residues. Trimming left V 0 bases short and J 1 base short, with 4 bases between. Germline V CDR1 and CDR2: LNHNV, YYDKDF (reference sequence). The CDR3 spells CATSREWSYEQYF. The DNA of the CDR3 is TGTGCCACCAGCAGAGAATGGTCCTACGAGCAGTACTTC.

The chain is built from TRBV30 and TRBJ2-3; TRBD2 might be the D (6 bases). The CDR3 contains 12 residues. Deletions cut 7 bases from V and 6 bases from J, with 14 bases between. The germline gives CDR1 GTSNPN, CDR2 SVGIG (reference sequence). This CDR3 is CAFRDSADTQYF. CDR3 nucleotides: TGTGCCTTCCGGGACTCAGCGGATACGCAGTATTTT. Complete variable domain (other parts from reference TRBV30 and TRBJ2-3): SQTIHQWPATLVQPVGSPLSLECTVEGTSNPNLYWYRQAAGRGLQLLFYSVGIGQISSEVPQNLSASRPQDRQFILSSKKLLLSDSGFYLCAFRDSADTQYFGPGTRLTVL.

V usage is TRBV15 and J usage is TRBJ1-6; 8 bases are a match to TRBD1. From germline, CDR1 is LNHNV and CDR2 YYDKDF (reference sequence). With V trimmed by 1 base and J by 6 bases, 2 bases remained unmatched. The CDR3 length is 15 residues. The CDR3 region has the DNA TGTGCCACCAGCAGAGGGACAGGGTCTAATTCACCCCTCCACTTT. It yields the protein CATSRGTGSNSPLHF. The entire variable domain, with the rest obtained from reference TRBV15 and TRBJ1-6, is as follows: DAMVIQNPRYQVTQFGKPVTLSCSQTLNHNVMYWYQQKSSQAPKLLFHYYDKDFNNEADTPDNFQSRRPNTSFCFLDIRSPGLGDTAMYLCATSRGTGSNSPLHFGNGTRLTVT.

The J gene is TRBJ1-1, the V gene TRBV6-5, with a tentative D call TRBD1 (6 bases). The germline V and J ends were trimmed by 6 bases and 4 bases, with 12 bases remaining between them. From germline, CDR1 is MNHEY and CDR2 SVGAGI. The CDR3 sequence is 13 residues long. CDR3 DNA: TGTGCCAGCAGGGGACATTCTGGCACTGAAGCTTTCTTT. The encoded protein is CASRGHSGTEAFF.